The 19 T cell receptor beta chains listed next were all sequenced from one sample in a study of monozygotic twins with inflammatory bowel disease (dated by TCRdb to the late 2010s). Library generation was performed with 5' RACE. The sample was run on an Illumina HiSeq 2500. TCRdb reprocessed the sequencing reads and holds a single record per CDR3 protein sequence, with no DNA. The sample table includes about 160,000 distinct CDR3 sequences. 7.4% of the sample is in the top ten clones. The sequenced sample consisted of blood. The receptors were sampled from a human donor with ulcerative colitis or Crohn's disease, or a healthy co-twin of an affected twin (not recorded which).

The chain joins TRBV6-5 to TRBJ2-2; absent DNA, TCRdb's TRBD2 call cannot be checked. The germline V gene has CDR1 MNHEY and CDR2 SVGAGI. The CDR3 sequence is 17 residues long. CDR3 protein: CASSFTSGGPNTGELFF.

This sequence joins TRBV20-1 and TRBJ2-1. The V gene's germline CDR1 is DFQATT and CDR2 SNEGSKA (reference sequence). The CDR3 has 11 residues. The CDR3 loop reads CSARFYNEQFF.

The gene calls are TRBV27 and TRBJ2-1; TCRdb proposes TRBD1, but this gene call is untestable without DNA. This CDR3 comprises 15 residues. Germline CDR1 reads MNHEY; CDR2 reads SMNVEV (reference sequence). CDR3: CASSPRRDSDNEQFF.

V gene TRBV6-6 combines with J gene TRBJ2-2; checking the TCRdb D call of TRBD1 is not possible without DNA. CDR1 is MNHNY and CDR2 is SVGAGI in the germline V gene (reference sequence). The CDR3 is made up of 13 amino acids. CDR3 amino acids: CASSSQGTGELFF.

The chain combines TRBV12-3 or TRBV12-4 with TRBJ2-1; lacking DNA, the TRBD1 call made by TCRdb goes unchecked. The CDR3 is made up of 15 amino acids. The CDR3 loop reads CASSLYGAGDNEQFF.

The rearrangement uses TRBV20-1 and TRBJ2-7; as DNA is missing, the TRBD1 call by TCRdb cannot be tested. This CDR3 comprises 15 residues. The germline V gene has CDR1 DFQATT and CDR2 SNEGSKA (reference sequence). The CDR3 is CSATTLGLSSYEQYF.

The chain links TRBV20-1 to TRBJ2-7; TCRdb's D gene call, TRBD2, goes unchecked for lack of DNA. This CDR3 has 13 residues. Germline V lookup: CDR1 DFQATT, CDR2 SNEGSKA (reference sequence). The CDR3 sequence: CSAKGLLGDEQYF.

The chain employs TRBV5-1 and TRBJ1-1. The CDR3 length is 14 residues. Germline CDR1 is SGHRS and CDR2 is YFSETQ. The CDR3 sequence: CASSQGLEGTEAFF.

The rearrangement links TRBV30 to TRBJ2-3; TCRdb picks TRBD2, but there is no DNA to check that call. The CDR3 has 15 residues. The germline gives CDR1 GTSNPN, CDR2 SVGIG (reference sequence). The chain's CDR3 is CAWRLYGLAGGTQYF.

V usage is TRBV7-6 and J usage is TRBJ2-7; TCRdb selects TRBD1, and the lack of DNA leaves this call unchecked. The CDR3 runs 13 residues. Germline loops: CDR1 SGHVS, CDR2 FNYEAQ. The CDR3 region is CASSLVRGYEQYF.

The chain uses TRBV10-3 and TRBJ2-5; TCRdb picks TRBD1, but there is no DNA to check that call. The CDR3 loop spans 14 amino acids. The germline CDR1 and CDR2 sequences are ENHRY and SYGVKD. The CDR3 here is CAISGDWGEETQYF.

The chain carries TRBV20-1 and TRBJ1-4. There are 13 residues in the CDR3. Germline V gives CDR1 DFQATT, CDR2 SNEGSKA (reference sequence). CDR3 in amino acids: CSAVASRDEKLFF.

The chain has TRBV7-9 and TRBJ2-3; there is no DNA to check the TCRdb D call of TRBD1. Germline CDR1 SEHNR, CDR2 FQNEAQ (reference sequence). The length of the CDR3 is 15 residues. The CDR3 here is CASRPIRAGTDTQYF. The full variable domain, with the rest looked up from reference TRBV7-9 and TRBJ2-3, is DTGVSQNPRHKITKRGQNVTFRCDPISEHNRLYWYRQTLGQGPEFLTYFQNEAQLEKSRLLSDRFSAERPKGSFSTLEIQRTEQGDSAMYLCASRPIRAGTDTQYFGPGTRLTVL.

V is TRBV20-1 and J is TRBJ2-1; TCRdb picks TRBD1, but there is no DNA to check that call. Per germline, CDR1 DFQATT and CDR2 SNEGSKA (reference sequence). The CDR3 is 13 residues long. CDR3 sequence reads: CRVRGKVSYEQFF.

The chain couples TRBV7-3 to TRBJ2-1; lacking DNA, the TRBD2 call made by TCRdb goes unchecked. This CDR3 has 19 residues. Germline loops: CDR1 SGHTA, CDR2 FQGTGA. The CDR3 sequence: CASSFRGLAGSSSYNEQFF.

This chain joins TRBV29-1 and TRBJ2-3; TCRdb outputs TRBD2, but without DNA this stays unchecked. Germline lookup yields CDR1 SQVTM and CDR2 ANQGSEA. This CDR3 contains 13 residues. CDR3 region: CSVGGSGLPTQYF.

J is TRBJ1-1 and V is TRBV20-1. The CDR3 covers 14 residues. CDR1 and CDR2 from the germline V gene are DFQATT and SNEGSKA (reference sequence). CDR3: CSARDRRMNTEAFF.

The V gene is TRBV7-3, the J gene TRBJ1-2; TCRdb's D gene call, TRBD1, goes unchecked for lack of DNA. The CDR3 has 15 residues. The germline V gene has CDR1 SGHTA and CDR2 FQGTGA. The CDR3 loop is CASSLDGRGFHGYTF.

This chain links TRBV6-5 with TRBJ2-3. There are 17 residues in the CDR3. Looked up from germline, CDR1 is MNHEY and CDR2 is SVGAGI. CDR3 in amino acids: CASSYRATPSSTDTQYF.